These 28 T cell receptor beta chains were sequenced from one sample in a study of tumor and adjacent non-tumor tissue in lung cancer. This sample's RNA came from whole unsorted tissue. The normal lung tissue was taken more than 3 cm from the tumor edge. A modified ARM-PCR protocol with three rounds of nested PCR amplified TCRbeta. TCRdb redid the calling of the multiplex PCR reads with MiXCR, one entry per CDR3 protein. The data hold almost 75,000 distinct CDR3 sequences, with less than 75% observed a single time. Sample: distant non-tumor lung tissue. These receptors came from a woman in her forties or fifties with non-small cell lung cancer.

A word on this clonotype: Given a much more abundant clone one base away, this may be a read error. The chain carries TRBV20-1 and TRBJ1-5; perhaps TRBD1 as D (5 bases). V lost 4 bases and J lost 5, with 15 bases in between. The germline V gene encodes CDR1 DFQATT and CDR2 SNEGSKA (reference sequence). The CDR3 is 14 residues long. CDR3 nucleotides: TGCAGTGCTAATCGTTGGGACGTTTATCAGCCCCAGCATTTT. It translates to CSANRWDVYQPQHF.

The rearrangement uses TRBV7-9 and TRBJ2-5, with D perhaps matching TRBD1 (6 bases). The CDR3 is 13 amino acids. V was pared by 6 bases and J by 5 bases, with 13 bases between. Germline V gene data show CDR1 as SEHNR and CDR2 as FQNEAQ (reference sequence). This chain's CDR3 is CASRATGYETQYF. CDR3 in DNA: TGTGCCAGCAGGGCTACAGGGTATGAGACCCAGTACTTC.

This chain connects TRBV4-3 to TRBJ2-3; 8 bases fit TRBD2. The ends lost 1 base at V and 4 bases at J; junction bases unmatched: 10. Germline CDR1 reads LGHNA; CDR2 reads YSLEER. This CDR3 has 17 amino acids. CDR3 DNA sequence: TGCGCCAGCAGCCAAGGTGCAGCGGGAGTTTGGTCAGATACGCAGTATTTT. This gives the protein CASSQGAAGVWSDTQYF.

This clonotype has ten or more counts. V and J are TRBV11-2 and TRBJ2-7; D might be TRBD2 (6 bases). In germline, CDR1 is SGHAT, CDR2 FQNNGV. Trimming pared 1 base from V and 4 bases from J, leaving 17 bases between. The CDR3 covers 16 residues. CDR3 sequence reads: CASSLVSSGRGYEQYF. Written as DNA, the CDR3 is TGTGCCAGCAGCTTAGTGAGTAGCGGCCGGGGATACGAGCAGTACTTC.

Notes on this clonotype: An end of the junction does not agree with germline; a read error may underlie this. The gene calls are TRBV11-2 and TRBJ2-7, with D possibly matching TRBD2 (5 bases). Germline V gene data show CDR1 as SGHAT and CDR2 as FQNNGV. This CDR3 is built from 13 residues. The chain's CDR3 is CAVRTSSSYEHYF. The CDR3 region has the DNA TGTGCCGTTAGGACTTCCAGTTCCTACGAGCACTACTTC. Drawing the rest from reference TRBV11-2 and TRBJ2-7, the complete variable domain is EAGVAQSPRYKIIEKRQSVAFWCNPISGHATLYWYQQILGQGPKLLIQFQNNGVVDDSQLPKDRFSAERLKGVDSTLKIQPAKLEDSAVYLCAVRTSSSYEHYFGPGTRLTVT.

The genes are TRBV11-2 and TRBJ2-1, with TRBD1 as a possible D gene (6 bases). Germline CDR1 reads SGHAT; CDR2 reads FQNNGV. The CDR3 covers 13 residues. Trimming pared 7 bases from V and 6 bases from J, leaving 13 bases between. Here the CDR3 reads CASNSEQGNEQFF. As DNA, the CDR3 is TGTGCCAGCAACTCAGAACAGGGCAATGAGCAGTTCTTC.

Only one count was recorded for this clonotype. One junction end does not reproduce the germline sequence, and a read error may be involved. The chain couples TRBV24-1 to TRBJ2-2; TRBD1 or TRBD2 may be the D gene (6 bases each). This CDR3 is built from 12 residues. Per the germline V gene, CDR1 is KGHDR and CDR2 is SFDVKD. The CDR3 region has the DNA TGTGCCACCGAGGGGGGTATCGGGGAGATGTTTTTT. As protein: CATEGGIGEMFF.

About this clonotype: At one end the junction does not follow the germline gene, possibly because of a read error. CDR3 loop: CASSQGRYRVNTEALF. The CDR3 region has the DNA TGTGCCAGCAGCCAAGGTCGTTACAGGGTGAACACTGAAGCTCTCTTT. The chain combines TRBV4-1 with TRBJ1-1; tentative D call: TRBD1 (6 bases). Germline V gives CDR1 MGHRA, CDR2 YSYEKL. The CDR3 totals 16 residues.

As for this clonotype: This may stem from a read error, because a much larger clone lies one nucleotide away. This chain connects TRBV6-2 or TRBV6-3 to TRBJ1-2, with D hard to call. The CDR3 totals 15 residues. CDR1 is MNHEY and CDR2 is SVGEGT in the germline V gene. The V gene lost 5 bases and the J gene lost 0 bases, with 13 bases spanning the gap. The CDR3 nucleotides read TGTGCCAGCAGTCAGTCCGGACGTTCTAACTATGGCTACACCTTC. Its translation: CASSQSGRSNYGYTF.

This clonotype was seen at least ten times. The rearrangement joins TRBV4-2 to TRBJ1-5; D is perhaps TRBD1 (6 bases). The CDR3 is made up of 15 amino acids. Per the germline V gene, CDR1 is LGHNA and CDR2 is YNFKEQ. Trimming took 3 bases from V and 4 from J, leaving 13 bases between them. The CDR3 spells CASSHLGQGNQPQHF. Here the CDR3 DNA reads TGTGCCAGCAGCCACCTGGGCCAGGGGAATCAGCCCCAGCATTTT.

The chain joins TRBV30 to TRBJ2-1; D gene ambiguous. V was trimmed by 3 bases and J by 0 bases, leaving 3 bases between them. Germline V gene lookup returns CDR1 GTSNPN and CDR2 SVGIG (reference sequence). This CDR3 region has 12 residues. The CDR3 DNA reads as TGTGCCTGGAGCCCCTCCTACAATGAGCAGTTCTTC. This sequence encodes CAWSPSYNEQFF. Full variable domain (outside the CDR3, taken from reference TRBV30 and TRBJ2-1): SQTIHQWPATLVQPVGSPLSLECTVEGTSNPNLYWYRQAAGRGLQLLFYSVGIGQISSEVPQNLSASRPQDRQFILSSKKLLLSDSGFYLCAWSPSYNEQFFGPGTRLTVL.

Notes on this clonotype: One end of the junction is discordant with germline, which a read error may explain. The chain combines TRBV6-6 with TRBJ2-7; D is undetermined. CDR1 and CDR2 from the germline V gene are MNHNY and SVGAGI (reference sequence). The CDR3 covers 17 residues. CDR3 residues: CTSSFTVAAANSYEQYF. The CDR3 DNA reads as TGTACCAGCAGTTTTACGGTGGCAGCAGCAAACTCCTACGAGCAATACTTC.

About this clonotype itself: At one end the junction does not follow the germline gene, possibly because of a read error. The rearrangement joins TRBV4-2 to TRBJ2-3; the D is unclear. The CDR3 is 15 amino acids. The germline V gene encodes CDR1 LGHNA and CDR2 YNFKEQ. CDR3 sequence (DNA): TGTGCCAGCAGTCAAGATCCCCGGGGCACAGATACGCAGTATTTT. Translated, it gives CASSQDPRGTDTQYF.

A word on this clonotype: With a much larger clone just one base away, this may be a read error. This sequence joins TRBV6-1 and TRBJ1-5, with a weak D call TRBD1 (6 bases). TRBJ2-3 explains the end of the DNA better; the J call may be wrong. There are 15 residues in the CDR3. The germline CDR1 and CDR2 sequences are MNHNS and SASEGT. DNA of the CDR3: TGTGCCAGTTGGGAACAGGGCTATAGCAATCAGCCCCAGTATTTT. Amino acid sequence: CASWEQGYSNQPQYF.

Notes on this clonotype: A much larger clonotype is one base distant, so this may be a read error. The V call is TRBV6-6, the J call TRBJ1-5; tentative D call: TRBD1 (5 bases). The CDR3 totals 15 residues. The germline CDR1 and CDR2 sequences are MNHNY and SVGAGI (reference sequence). CDR3 in DNA: TGTGCCAGCAGTTACTCTGCAGGGATCAATCAGCTCCAGCATTTT. Translating it yields CASSYSAGINQLQHF.

This clonotype was picked up one time. V usage is TRBV5-1 and J usage is TRBJ1-1; 7 nucleotides agree with TRBD1. Germline V gene lookup returns CDR1 SGHRS and CDR2 YFSETQ. The CDR3 runs to 15 residues. Unmatched junction bases numbered 7, after V lost 4 bases and J lost 1 base. CDR3 loop: CASSRTQGGNTEAFF. The CDR3, as DNA: TGCGCCAGCAGCCGTACCCAGGGGGGGAACACTGAAGCTTTCTTT.

This clonotype occurred many times. The CDR3 sequence: CASSVAGFSYEQYF. In DNA, the CDR3 is TGTGCCAGCAGTGTAGCGGGCTTCTCCTACGAGCAGTACTTC. The chain has TRBV6-2 or TRBV6-3 and TRBJ2-7; 7 bases map to TRBD2. The CDR3 is 14 amino acids. Trimming removed 5 bases from V and 0 bases from J; junction bases left unmatched: 4. Germline CDR1 is MNHEY and CDR2 is SVGEGT.

This clonotype was counted a single time. A read error may account for a junction end that differs from germline. This chain joins TRBV4-2 and TRBJ2-5, with 13 bases identical to TRBD2. The length of the CDR3 is 18 residues. CDR1 is LGHNA, CDR2 YNFKEQ, per germline. The CDR3: CASSQELAGGSVVETQYF. The CDR3 DNA sequence: TGTGCCAGCAGTCAAGAACTAGCGGGAGGGTCTGTAGTCGAGACCCAGTACTTC.

This chain uses TRBV24-1 with TRBJ2-1; 9 bases agree with TRBD2. After removal of 4 bases from V and 6 bases from J, the junction contained 6 bases not matched to a gene. Germline CDR1 KGHDR, CDR2 SFDVKD. The CDR3 is made up of 15 amino acids. The CDR3 is CATSEPGLARNEQFF. The CDR3 DNA reads TGTGCCACCAGTGAACCGGGACTAGCACGCAATGAGCAGTTCTTC.

This clonotype has only a few counts. A single base separates this from a much larger clone, so it may be a read error. This chain uses TRBV12-3 or TRBV12-4 with TRBJ2-5; D is perhaps TRBD1 (5 bases). CDR3 length: 14 residues. The CDR3 DNA follows: TGTACCAGCAGCTTACCGGACACCCAAGAGACCCAGTACTTC. Translation: CTSSLPDTQETQYF.

This clonotype occurred a few times. This CDR3 is missing its conserved last phenylalanine or tryptophan, likely due to a read error. V usage is TRBV11-3 and J usage is TRBJ2-2; unclear D gene. From germline, CDR1 is SGHNT and CDR2 YENEEA. This CDR3 is 13 amino acids long. CDR3 sequence (DNA): TGTGCCAGTAGCTTGCACGATACCGGGGAGCTGTTTTGT. Residues: CASSLHDTGELFC.

This clonotype came up many times. This chain connects TRBV4-1 to TRBJ2-1; 13 nucleotides line up with TRBD2. The CDR3 is 17 amino acids. Germline loops: CDR1 MGHRA, CDR2 YSYEKL. The junction had 8 bases not matched to a gene; V was cut back by 2 bases and J by 7 bases. The CDR3 nucleotides read TGCGCCAGCAGCCAAAAGGGACTAGCGGGATCGTATAATGAGCAGTTCTTC. This sequence encodes CASSQKGLAGSYNEQFF.

Concerning this clonotype: Mismatch with germline at one junction end may stem from a read error. This chain uses TRBV6-5 with TRBJ1-2; D not resolved. Germline CDR1 and CDR2: MNHEY and SVGAGI. This CDR3 spans 15 amino acids. The CDR3 bases are TGTGCCAGCAGTCACTCGATAGGAGAGGGTTATGGCTACACCTTC. It specifies CASSHSIGEGYGYTF.

Note on this clonotype: At one end the junction does not follow the germline gene, possibly because of a read error. The chain links TRBV6-6 to TRBJ2-1; D not certain. CDR1 and CDR2 from the germline V gene are MNHNY and SVGAGI (reference sequence). CDR3 length equals 15 residues. Written as DNA, the CDR3 is TGTACCAGCAGTTACGTTATGGACTCCTACAATGAGCAGTTCTTC. This encodes CTSSYVMDSYNEQFF.

This clonotype was recorded once. One end of the junction fails to match germline, which may point to a read error. The J gene is TRBJ2-6, the V gene TRBV18; D possibly corresponds to TRBD2 (5 bases). The CDR3 runs to 17 residues. From germline, CDR1 is KGHSH and CDR2 LQKENI. CDR3 in DNA: TGTGTCAGCTCACCACCCACGGGGAGCTCTGGGGCCAACGTCCTGACTTTC. It codes for CVSSPPTGSSGANVLTF. The full variable domain, completed using reference TRBV18 and TRBJ2-6, is NAGVMQNPRHLVRRRGQEARLRCSPMKGHSHVYWYRQLPEEGLKFMVYLQKENIIDESGMPKERFSAEFPKEGPSILRIQQVVRGDSAAYFCVSSPPTGSSGANVLTFGAGSRLTVL.

This clonotype has a count of ten or more. The CDR3 loop reads CASSLGLAEETQYF. The CDR3 DNA reads TGCGCCAGCAGCCTGGGACTAGCGGAAGAGACCCAGTACTTC. The gene calls are TRBV4-1 and TRBJ2-5; the match to TRBD2 covers 11 bases. The germline V gene has CDR1 MGHRA and CDR2 YSYEKL. This CDR3 region has 14 residues. V lost 4 bases to trimming and J lost 3 bases; unmatched junction nucleotides: 1.

J is TRBJ1-2 and V is TRBV20-1; D gene ambiguous. There are 13 residues in the CDR3. Trimming removed 0 bases from V and 7 bases from J, with 12 bases in between. Germline CDR1 DFQATT, CDR2 SNEGSKA (reference sequence). As DNA, the CDR3 is TGCAGTGCTAGAGATCGTTGCTCGGGTGGCTACACCTTC. It codes for CSARDRCSGGYTF.

This clonotype appeared many times. The chain recombines TRBV29-1 with TRBJ2-1, with TRBD2 identical over 8 bases. Germline lookup yields CDR1 SQVTM and CDR2 ANQGSEA. The CDR3 sequence is 16 residues long. V lost 0 bases, J lost 0 bases, and 4 bases stayed unmatched. The CDR3 protein is CSVEDGGRSSYNEQFF. DNA of the CDR3: TGCAGCGTTGAAGATGGCGGGAGGAGCTCCTACAATGAGCAGTTCTTC.